This entry lists 21 T cell receptor beta chains sequenced from one sample in a study of T cell responses to AZD1222 COVID-19 vaccine. The repertoire was sequenced with immunoSEQ multiplex PCR; TCRdb's copy has only in-frame clones and lacks some. The data show 150,000 to 200,000 clones, with 94% seen just once and roughly 5.5% held by the top ten. The specimen comprised peripheral blood, sampled 28 days after the second AZD1222 dose. The source is an adult who received the AZD1222 COVID-19 vaccine.

The chain uses TRBV11-1 and TRBJ2-2; no definite D call. CDR1 is SGHAT, CDR2 FQDESV, per germline (reference sequence). CDR3 length: 14 amino acids. V lost 7 bases and J 0 bases, leaving 9 bases between the germline ends. CDR3 loop: CASNLGANTGELFF. CDR3 sequence (DNA): TGTGCCAGCAACCTGGGCGCGAACACCGGGGAGCTGTTTTTT.

CDR3 in DNA: TGTGCCAGCAGCGTAGGAATAGGGAATACCTACGAGCAGTACTTC. This translates into CASSVGIGNTYEQYF. V gene TRBV9 combines with J gene TRBJ2-7; D uncertain. This CDR3 is built from 15 residues. The V gene's germline CDR1 is SGDLS and CDR2 YYNGEE. Between the trimmed V and J ends, which lost 0 bases and 2 bases, there was a span of 12 bases.

The genes are TRBV7-9 and TRBJ2-1; D ambiguous. With 5 bases removed from V and 5 bases from J, the gap between germline ends came to 4 bases. This CDR3 contains 11 residues. Germline CDR1 and CDR2: SEHNR and FQNEAQ (reference sequence). In DNA form, the CDR3 reads TGTGCCAGCAGCCCCCACAATGAGCAGTTCTTC. Translated: CASSPHNEQFF.

V is TRBV7-2 and J is TRBJ1-3; 10 bases line up with TRBD1. The CDR3 contains 16 residues. CDR1 is SGHTA, CDR2 FQGNSA, per germline. With 6 bases clipped from V and 4 bases from J, the junction kept 9 bases outside the gene matches. The CDR3 sequence: CASRPTGGLDGNTIYF. CDR3 coding DNA: TGTGCCAGCAGACCGACAGGGGGCTTGGACGGAAACACCATATATTTT.

In this sample, this clone turned up a few times. The J gene is TRBJ2-7, the V gene TRBV2; 10 bases match TRBD1. Trimming cost V 9 bases and J 6 bases; bases outside gene matches: 5. Germline CDR1 is SNHLY and CDR2 is FYNNEI. The CDR3 has 12 residues. The CDR3 coding sequence is TGTGCCAGGGGACAGGGGATCGGCGAGCAGTACTTC. Its translation: CARGQGIGEQYF.

The chain employs TRBV4-2 and TRBJ2-7; TRBD2 matches at 11 bases. CDR3 size: 16 residues. The trim removed 3 bases at V and 0 bases at J, leaving 4 bases unmatched. The V gene's germline CDR1 is LGHNA and CDR2 YNFKEQ. CDR3 coding DNA: TGTGCCAGCAGCCAGACTAGCGGGAAAAGCTCCTACGAGCAGTACTTC. As protein: CASSQTSGKSSYEQYF.

The chain links TRBV6-2 or TRBV6-3 to TRBJ2-7, with D perhaps matching TRBD2 (6 bases). Germline V gene lookup returns CDR1 MNHEY and CDR2 SVGEGT. Trimming cost V 4 bases and J 4 bases, with 26 bases left between them. This CDR3 is built from 18 residues. In DNA form, the CDR3 reads TGTGCCAGCAGTTCGATAGGGACTTTCATGATTATACCATACGAGCAGTACTTC. It is translated as CASSSIGTFMIIPYEQYF.

The CDR3 bases are TGTGCCAGCAGTTGGGGCGGGAGCGTCAAAAACATTCAGTACTTC. As protein: CASSWGGSVKNIQYF. The chain couples TRBV5-6 to TRBJ2-4; 7 nucleotides match TRBD2. Unmatched junction bases numbered 8, after V lost 5 bases and J lost 3 bases. Germline V gene lookup returns CDR1 SGHDT and CDR2 YYEEEE. The CDR3 is made up of 15 amino acids.

A remark on this clone: This same CDR3 is encoded by further DNA sequences in the sample. The J gene is TRBJ1-5, the V gene TRBV19; 10 positions agree with TRBD1. This CDR3 has 14 residues. Trimming took 5 bases from V and 2 from J; bases not matched to a gene: 0. Germline lookup yields CDR1 LNHDA and CDR2 SQIVND (reference sequence). The CDR3 sequence: CASSGTGGNQPQHF. CDR3 sequence (DNA): TGTGCCAGTAGTGGGACAGGGGGCAATCAGCCCCAGCATTTT.

This clone was observed a single time. J is TRBJ2-5 and V is TRBV3-1 (or the pseudogene TRBV3-2); possibly TRBD2 for D (5 bases). V lost 4 bases and J lost 5, with 11 bases in between. This CDR3 spans 13 amino acids. Per the germline V gene, CDR1 is LGHDT and CDR2 is YNNKEL (reference sequence). CDR3 in amino acids: CASSPGSSETQYF. CDR3 nucleotide sequence: TGTGCCAGCAGCCCGGGGAGTTCTGAGACCCAGTACTTC.

V usage is TRBV30 and J usage is TRBJ1-1, with a possible D match to TRBD1 (5 bases). Germline CDR1 GTSNPN, CDR2 SVGIG (reference sequence). V gave up 4 bases and J gave up 8 bases, with 11 bases separating them. The length of the CDR3 is 11 residues. The DNA of the CDR3 is TGTGCCTGGACGATTGGGGGAGAAGCTTTCTTT. This codes for CAWTIGGEAFF.

J is TRBJ1-5 and V is TRBV19, with TRBD1 as a possible D gene (6 bases). Germline CDR1 and CDR2: LNHDA and SQIVND (reference sequence). V lost 0 bases and J lost 2, with 17 bases in between. The CDR3 loop spans 18 amino acids. As DNA, the CDR3 is TGTGCCAGTAGTATAGATCGTAGGGGGGAACCGGGCAATCAGCCCCAGCATTTT. It yields the protein CASSIDRRGEPGNQPQHF.

This sequence joins TRBV3-1 (or the pseudogene TRBV3-2) and TRBJ1-3, with TRBD1 matching 7 bases. Per germline, CDR1 LGHDT and CDR2 YNNKEL (reference sequence). This CDR3 has 18 amino acids. Losses at the gene ends were 0 bases for V and 4 bases for J; bases not matched to a gene: 12. The DNA for the CDR3 is TGTGCCAGCAGCCAAGAGGGAGCCGGGACAGTGGGCGGAAACACCATATATTTT. This encodes CASSQEGAGTVGGNTIYF.

This sequence joins TRBV19 and TRBJ1-2, with D maybe TRBD1 (6 bases). Germline V gives CDR1 LNHDA, CDR2 SQIVND (reference sequence). The CDR3 totals 14 residues. V lost 5 bases to trimming and J lost 4 bases, with 14 bases between them. This CDR3 is CASSLTGIAYGYTF. DNA of the CDR3: TGTGCCAGTAGTCTAACAGGGATCGCCTATGGCTACACCTTC.

This chain joins TRBV6-2 or TRBV6-3 and TRBJ2-1; 11 bases fit TRBD2. The CDR3 totals 18 residues. The J segment lost 1 base and the V segment lost 2 bases, leaving 7 bases of the junction unmatched. Germline V gene sequence: CDR1 MNHEY, CDR2 SVGEGT. The DNA for the CDR3 is TGTGCCAGCAGTTACGAGGCTAGCGGGAGGAGGTCCTACAATGAGCAGTTCTTC. Its translation: CASSYEASGRRSYNEQFF.

For this clone: One junction end does not reproduce the germline sequence, and a read error may be involved. The genes are TRBV27 and TRBJ2-3; TRBD2 matches at 8 bases. The CDR3 contains 14 residues. Germline CDR1 reads MNHEY; CDR2 reads SMNVEV (reference sequence). CDR3 region: CASSVRTSRDTQYF. CDR3 bases: TGTGCCAGCAGTGTTCGGACTAGCAGAGATACGCAGTATTTT.

The V gene is TRBV28, the J gene TRBJ2-7; no reliable D call. Germline CDR1 and CDR2: MDHEN and SYDVKM. The CDR3 contains 13 residues. Trimming left V 4 bases short and J 2 bases short, with 9 bases between. The CDR3 nucleotides read TGTGCCAGCAGTTCCCTAAGCCCCTACGAGCAGTACTTC. Protein sequence: CASSSLSPYEQYF.

The chain is built from TRBV4-3 and TRBJ2-7; perhaps TRBD1 as D (8 bases). CDR3 size: 17 residues. CDR1 is LGHNA, CDR2 YSLEER, per germline. Trimming pared 3 bases from V and 4 bases from J, leaving 22 bases between. CDR3 sequence reads: CASSHSYRGGLGYEQYF. In DNA, the CDR3 is TGCGCCAGCAGCCACAGTTACAGGGGGGGGTTAGGATACGAGCAGTACTTC.

The chain joins TRBV7-3 to TRBJ2-5; possibly TRBD2 for D (7 bases). The CDR3 totals 15 residues. CDR1 and CDR2 from the germline V gene are SGHTA and FQGTGA. The V end lost 2 bases, the J end lost 4 bases, and 14 bases lay between the germline ends. DNA of the CDR3: TGTGCCAGCAGCTTAGGGAGGGGGGCAGTAGAGACCCAGTACTTC. Translating it yields CASSLGRGAVETQYF.

This chain's CDR3 is CASSFSESSYEQYF. In DNA form, the CDR3 reads TGTGCCAGCAGTTTTAGCGAGAGCTCCTACGAGCAGTACTTC. The rearrangement links TRBV6-5 to TRBJ2-7, with TRBD2 as a possible D gene (5 bases). Germline-derived CDR1 and CDR2 are MNHEY and SVGAGI. The CDR3 runs to 14 residues. V was shortened by 4 bases and J by 0 bases, with 10 bases between the two germline ends.

This chain links TRBV27 with TRBJ2-2; D gene unclear. Trimming left V 7 bases short and J 6 bases short, with 15 bases between. CDR3 length: 14 amino acids. The germline V gene encodes CDR1 MNHEY and CDR2 SMNVEV (reference sequence). Written as DNA, the CDR3 is TGTGCCAGCACCCCTAGGAACGTTCCCGGGGAGCTGTTTTTT. Protein: CASTPRNVPGELFF.